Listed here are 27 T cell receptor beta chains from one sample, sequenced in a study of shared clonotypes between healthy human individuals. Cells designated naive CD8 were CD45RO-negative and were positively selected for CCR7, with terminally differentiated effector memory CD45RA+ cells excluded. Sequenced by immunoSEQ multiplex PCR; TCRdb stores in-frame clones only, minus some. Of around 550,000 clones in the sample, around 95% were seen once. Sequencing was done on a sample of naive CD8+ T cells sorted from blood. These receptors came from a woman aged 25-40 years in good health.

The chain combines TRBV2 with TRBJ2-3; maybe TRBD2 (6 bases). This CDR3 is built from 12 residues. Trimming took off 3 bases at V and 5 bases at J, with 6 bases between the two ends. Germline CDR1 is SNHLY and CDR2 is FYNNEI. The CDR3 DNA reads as TGTGCCAGCAGTGAGGGACTAGATACGCAGTATTTT. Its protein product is CASSEGLDTQYF.

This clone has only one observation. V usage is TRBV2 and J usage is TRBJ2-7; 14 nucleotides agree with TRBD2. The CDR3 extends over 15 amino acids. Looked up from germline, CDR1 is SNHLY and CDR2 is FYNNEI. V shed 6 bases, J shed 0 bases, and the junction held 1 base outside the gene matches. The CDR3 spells CASSGTSGSSYEQYF. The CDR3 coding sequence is TGTGCCAGCAGCGGGACTAGCGGGAGCTCCTACGAGCAGTACTTC.

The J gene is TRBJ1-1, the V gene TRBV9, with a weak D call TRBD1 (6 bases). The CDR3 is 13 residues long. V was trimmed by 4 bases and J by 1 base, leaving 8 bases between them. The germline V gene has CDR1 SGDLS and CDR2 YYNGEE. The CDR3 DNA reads TGTGCCAGCAGCCCACAGGGGAACACTGAAGCTTTCTTT. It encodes CASSPQGNTEAFF.

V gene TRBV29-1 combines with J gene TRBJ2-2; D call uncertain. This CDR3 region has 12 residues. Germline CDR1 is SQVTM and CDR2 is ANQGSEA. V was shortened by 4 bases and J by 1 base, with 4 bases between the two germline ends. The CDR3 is CSVAENTGELFF. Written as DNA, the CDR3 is TGCAGCGTTGCTGAGAACACCGGGGAGCTGTTTTTT.

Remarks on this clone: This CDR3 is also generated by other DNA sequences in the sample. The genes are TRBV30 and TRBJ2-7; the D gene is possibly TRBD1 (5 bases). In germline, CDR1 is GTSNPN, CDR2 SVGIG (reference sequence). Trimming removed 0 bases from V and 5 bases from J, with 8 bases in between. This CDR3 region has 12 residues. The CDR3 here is CAWSVLGDEQYF. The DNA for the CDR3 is TGTGCCTGGAGTGTATTAGGGGACGAGCAGTACTTC. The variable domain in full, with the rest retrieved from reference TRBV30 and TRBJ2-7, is SQTIHQWPATLVQPVGSPLSLECTVEGTSNPNLYWYRQAAGRGLQLLFYSVGIGQISSEVPQNLSASRPQDRQFILSSKKLLLSDSGFYLCAWSVLGDEQYFGPGTRLTVT.

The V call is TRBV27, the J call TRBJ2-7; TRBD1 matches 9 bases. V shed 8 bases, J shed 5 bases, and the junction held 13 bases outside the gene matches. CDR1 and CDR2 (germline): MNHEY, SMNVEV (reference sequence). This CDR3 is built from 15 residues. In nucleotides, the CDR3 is TGTGCCAGCCGCCGGCGGGGGACAGGGCCCCACGAGCAGTACTTC. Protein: CASRRRGTGPHEQYF.

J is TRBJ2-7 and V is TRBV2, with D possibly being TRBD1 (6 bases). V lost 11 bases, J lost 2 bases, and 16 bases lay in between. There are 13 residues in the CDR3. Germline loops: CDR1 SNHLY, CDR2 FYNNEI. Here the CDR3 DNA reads TGTGCCGCCACTAGGCGGACAGCCTACGAGCAGTACTTC. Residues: CAATRRTAYEQYF.

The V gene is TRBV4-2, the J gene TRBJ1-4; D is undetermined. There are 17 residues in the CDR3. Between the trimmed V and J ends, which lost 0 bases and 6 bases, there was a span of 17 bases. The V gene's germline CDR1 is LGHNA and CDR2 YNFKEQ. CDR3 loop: CASSQEGRSYGHEKLFF. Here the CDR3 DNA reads TGTGCCAGCAGCCAAGAAGGGCGCTCGTACGGGCATGAAAAACTGTTTTTT.

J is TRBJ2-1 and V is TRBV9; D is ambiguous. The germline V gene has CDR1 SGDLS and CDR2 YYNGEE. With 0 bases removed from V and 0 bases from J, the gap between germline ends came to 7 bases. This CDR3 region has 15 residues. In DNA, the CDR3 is TGTGCCAGCAGCGTAGAAAAGAGCTCCTACAATGAGCAGTTCTTC. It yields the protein CASSVEKSSYNEQFF.

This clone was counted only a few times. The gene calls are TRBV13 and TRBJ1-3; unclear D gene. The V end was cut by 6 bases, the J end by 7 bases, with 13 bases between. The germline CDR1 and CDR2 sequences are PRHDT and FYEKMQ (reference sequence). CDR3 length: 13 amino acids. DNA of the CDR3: TGTGCCAGCAGTCGAGGACTTTCTAACACCATATATTTT. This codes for CASSRGLSNTIYF. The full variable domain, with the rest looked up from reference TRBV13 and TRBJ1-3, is AAGVIQSPRHLIKEKRETATLKCYPIPRHDTVYWYQQGPGQDPQFLISFYEKMQSDKGSIPDRFSAQQFSDYHSELNMSSLELGDSALYFCASSRGLSNTIYFGEGSWLTVV.

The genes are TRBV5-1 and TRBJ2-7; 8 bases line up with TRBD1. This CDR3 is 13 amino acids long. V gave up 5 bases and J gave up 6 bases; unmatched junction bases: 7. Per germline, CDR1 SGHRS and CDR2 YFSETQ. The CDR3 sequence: CASRRTGRFEQYF. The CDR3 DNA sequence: TGCGCCAGCAGACGGACAGGGAGATTCGAGCAGTACTTC. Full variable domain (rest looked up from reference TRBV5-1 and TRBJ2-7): KAGVTQTPRYLIKTRGQQVTLSCSPISGHRSVSWYQQTPGQGLQFLFEYFSETQRNKGNFPGRFSGRQFSNSRSEMNVSTLELGDSALYLCASRRTGRFEQYFGPGTRLTVT.

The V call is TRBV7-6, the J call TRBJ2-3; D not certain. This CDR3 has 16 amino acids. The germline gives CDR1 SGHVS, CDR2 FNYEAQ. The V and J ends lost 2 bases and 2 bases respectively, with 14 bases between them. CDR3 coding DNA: TGTGCCAGCAGCTTATTAGAAAACATCCTCACAGATACGCAGTATTTT. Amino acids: CASSLLENILTDTQYF.

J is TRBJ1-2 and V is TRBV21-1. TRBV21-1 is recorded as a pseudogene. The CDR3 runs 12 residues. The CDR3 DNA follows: TGTGCCAGCAGCAAACGGGACCCTGGCTACACCTTC. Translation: CASSKRDPGYTF.

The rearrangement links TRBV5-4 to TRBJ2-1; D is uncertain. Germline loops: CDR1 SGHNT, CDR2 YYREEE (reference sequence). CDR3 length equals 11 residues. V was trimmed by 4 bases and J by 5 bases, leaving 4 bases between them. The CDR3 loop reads CASSVDNEQFF. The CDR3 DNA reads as TGTGCCAGCAGCGTAGACAATGAGCAGTTCTTC.

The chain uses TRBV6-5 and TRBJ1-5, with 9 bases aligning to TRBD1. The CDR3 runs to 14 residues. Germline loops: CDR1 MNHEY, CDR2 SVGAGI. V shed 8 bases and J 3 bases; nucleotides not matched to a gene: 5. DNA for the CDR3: TGTGCCAGCGGGAACAGGGGGCCCAATCAGCCCCAGCATTTT. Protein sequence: CASGNRGPNQPQHF.

CDR3 residues: CATSYLKGSYEQYF. The CDR3 nucleotides are TGTGCCACCAGTTACCTTAAGGGCTCCTACGAGCAGTACTTC. The chain uses TRBV15 and TRBJ2-7; no firm D call. V was pared by 6 bases and J by 0 bases, with 12 bases between. CDR1 and CDR2 from the germline V gene are LNHNV and YYDKDF (reference sequence). The CDR3 contains 14 residues. Full variable domain (rest looked up from reference TRBV15 and TRBJ2-7): DAMVIQNPRYQVTQFGKPVTLSCSQTLNHNVMYWYQQKSSQAPKLLFHYYDKDFNNEADTPDNFQSRRPNTSFCFLDIRSPGLGDTAMYLCATSYLKGSYEQYFGPGTRLTVT.

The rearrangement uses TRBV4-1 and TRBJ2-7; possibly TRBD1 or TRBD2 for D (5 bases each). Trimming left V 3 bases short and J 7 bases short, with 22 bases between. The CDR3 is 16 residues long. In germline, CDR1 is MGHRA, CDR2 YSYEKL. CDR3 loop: CASSHWSSGAGSEQYF. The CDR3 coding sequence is TGCGCCAGCAGCCATTGGAGCTCTGGGGCGGGCTCTGAGCAGTACTTC.

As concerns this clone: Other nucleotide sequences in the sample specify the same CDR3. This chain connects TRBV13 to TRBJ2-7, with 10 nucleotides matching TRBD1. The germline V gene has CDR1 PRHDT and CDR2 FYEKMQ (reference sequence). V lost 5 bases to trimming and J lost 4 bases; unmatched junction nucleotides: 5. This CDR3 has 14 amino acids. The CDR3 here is CASSPGTGAYEQYF. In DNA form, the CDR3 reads TGTGCCAGCAGCCCGGGGACAGGGGCATACGAGCAGTACTTC.

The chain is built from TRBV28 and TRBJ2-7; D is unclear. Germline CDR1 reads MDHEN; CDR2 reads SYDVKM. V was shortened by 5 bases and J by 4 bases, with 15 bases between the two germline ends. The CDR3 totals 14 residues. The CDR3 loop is CASSSEVRRYEQYF. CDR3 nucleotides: TGTGCCAGCAGTAGCGAAGTGCGAAGATACGAGCAGTACTTC.

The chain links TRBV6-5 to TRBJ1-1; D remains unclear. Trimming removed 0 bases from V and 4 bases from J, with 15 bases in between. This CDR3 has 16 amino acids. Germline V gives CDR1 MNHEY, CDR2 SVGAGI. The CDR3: CASSYSSLAVSTEAFF. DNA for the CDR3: TGTGCCAGCAGTTACTCGAGTCTAGCAGTTAGCACTGAAGCTTTCTTT.

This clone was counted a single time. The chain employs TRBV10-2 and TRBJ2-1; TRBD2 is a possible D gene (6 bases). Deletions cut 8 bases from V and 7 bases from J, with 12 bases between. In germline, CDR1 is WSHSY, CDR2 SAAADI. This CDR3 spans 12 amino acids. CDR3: CASGGTANEQFF. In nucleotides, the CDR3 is TGCGCCAGCGGCGGGACGGCAAATGAGCAGTTCTTC.

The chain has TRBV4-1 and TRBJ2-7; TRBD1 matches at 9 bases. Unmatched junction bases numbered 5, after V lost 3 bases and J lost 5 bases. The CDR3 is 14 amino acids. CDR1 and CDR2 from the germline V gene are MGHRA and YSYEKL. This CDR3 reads CASSQRDRANEQYF. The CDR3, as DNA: TGCGCCAGCAGCCAGAGGGACAGGGCCAACGAGCAGTACTTC.

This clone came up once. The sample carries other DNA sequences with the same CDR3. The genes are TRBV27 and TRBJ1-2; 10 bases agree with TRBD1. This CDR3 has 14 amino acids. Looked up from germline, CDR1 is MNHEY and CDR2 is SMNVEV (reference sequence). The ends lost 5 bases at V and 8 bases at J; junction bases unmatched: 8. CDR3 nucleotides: TGTGCCAGCAGTCCCCTCGGGACAGGGGACGGCTACACCTTC. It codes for CASSPLGTGDGYTF.

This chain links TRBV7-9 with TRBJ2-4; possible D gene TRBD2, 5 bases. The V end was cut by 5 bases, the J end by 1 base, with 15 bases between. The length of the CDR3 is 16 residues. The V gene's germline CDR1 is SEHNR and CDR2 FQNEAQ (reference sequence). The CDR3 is CASSPSRGRAKNIQYF. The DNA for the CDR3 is TGTGCCAGCAGCCCCTCTCGCGGGCGGGCCAAAAACATTCAGTACTTC.

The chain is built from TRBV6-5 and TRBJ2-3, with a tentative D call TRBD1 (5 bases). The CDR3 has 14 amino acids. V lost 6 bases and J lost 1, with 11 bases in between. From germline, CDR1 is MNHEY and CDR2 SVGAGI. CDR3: CASSRGHGTDTQYF. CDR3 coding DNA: TGTGCCAGCAGCCGTGGACACGGCACAGATACGCAGTATTTT.

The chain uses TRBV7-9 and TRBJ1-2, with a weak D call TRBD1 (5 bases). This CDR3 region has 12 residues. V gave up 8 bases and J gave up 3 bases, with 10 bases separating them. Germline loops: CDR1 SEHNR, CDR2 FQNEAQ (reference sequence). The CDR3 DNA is TGTGCCAGCGGACAACAGGACTATGGCTACACCTTC. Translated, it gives CASGQQDYGYTF.

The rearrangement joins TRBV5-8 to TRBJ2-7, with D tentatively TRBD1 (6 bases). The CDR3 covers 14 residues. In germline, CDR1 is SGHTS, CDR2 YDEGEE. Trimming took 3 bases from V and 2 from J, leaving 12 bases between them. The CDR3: CASSYSGAPYEQYF. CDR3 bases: TGTGCCAGCAGCTATTCAGGGGCTCCCTACGAGCAGTACTTC.